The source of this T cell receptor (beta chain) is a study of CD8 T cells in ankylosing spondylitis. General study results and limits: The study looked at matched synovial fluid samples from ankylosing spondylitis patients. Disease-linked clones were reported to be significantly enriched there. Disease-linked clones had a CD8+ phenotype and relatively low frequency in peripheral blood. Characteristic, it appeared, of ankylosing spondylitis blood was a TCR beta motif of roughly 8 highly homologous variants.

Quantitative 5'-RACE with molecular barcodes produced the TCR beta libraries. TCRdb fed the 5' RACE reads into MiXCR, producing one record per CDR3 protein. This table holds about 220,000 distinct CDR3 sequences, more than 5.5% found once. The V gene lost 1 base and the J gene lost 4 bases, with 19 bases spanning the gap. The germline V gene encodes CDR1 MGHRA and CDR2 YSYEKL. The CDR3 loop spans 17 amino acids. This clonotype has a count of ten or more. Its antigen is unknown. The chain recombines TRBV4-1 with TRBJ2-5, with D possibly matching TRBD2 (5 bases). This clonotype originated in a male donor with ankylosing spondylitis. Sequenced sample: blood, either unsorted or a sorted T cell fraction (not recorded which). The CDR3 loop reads CASSQGMGYFEGETQYF. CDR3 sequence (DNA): TGCGCCAGCAGCCAAGGTATGGGATACTTCGAGGGAGAGACCCAGTACTTC.